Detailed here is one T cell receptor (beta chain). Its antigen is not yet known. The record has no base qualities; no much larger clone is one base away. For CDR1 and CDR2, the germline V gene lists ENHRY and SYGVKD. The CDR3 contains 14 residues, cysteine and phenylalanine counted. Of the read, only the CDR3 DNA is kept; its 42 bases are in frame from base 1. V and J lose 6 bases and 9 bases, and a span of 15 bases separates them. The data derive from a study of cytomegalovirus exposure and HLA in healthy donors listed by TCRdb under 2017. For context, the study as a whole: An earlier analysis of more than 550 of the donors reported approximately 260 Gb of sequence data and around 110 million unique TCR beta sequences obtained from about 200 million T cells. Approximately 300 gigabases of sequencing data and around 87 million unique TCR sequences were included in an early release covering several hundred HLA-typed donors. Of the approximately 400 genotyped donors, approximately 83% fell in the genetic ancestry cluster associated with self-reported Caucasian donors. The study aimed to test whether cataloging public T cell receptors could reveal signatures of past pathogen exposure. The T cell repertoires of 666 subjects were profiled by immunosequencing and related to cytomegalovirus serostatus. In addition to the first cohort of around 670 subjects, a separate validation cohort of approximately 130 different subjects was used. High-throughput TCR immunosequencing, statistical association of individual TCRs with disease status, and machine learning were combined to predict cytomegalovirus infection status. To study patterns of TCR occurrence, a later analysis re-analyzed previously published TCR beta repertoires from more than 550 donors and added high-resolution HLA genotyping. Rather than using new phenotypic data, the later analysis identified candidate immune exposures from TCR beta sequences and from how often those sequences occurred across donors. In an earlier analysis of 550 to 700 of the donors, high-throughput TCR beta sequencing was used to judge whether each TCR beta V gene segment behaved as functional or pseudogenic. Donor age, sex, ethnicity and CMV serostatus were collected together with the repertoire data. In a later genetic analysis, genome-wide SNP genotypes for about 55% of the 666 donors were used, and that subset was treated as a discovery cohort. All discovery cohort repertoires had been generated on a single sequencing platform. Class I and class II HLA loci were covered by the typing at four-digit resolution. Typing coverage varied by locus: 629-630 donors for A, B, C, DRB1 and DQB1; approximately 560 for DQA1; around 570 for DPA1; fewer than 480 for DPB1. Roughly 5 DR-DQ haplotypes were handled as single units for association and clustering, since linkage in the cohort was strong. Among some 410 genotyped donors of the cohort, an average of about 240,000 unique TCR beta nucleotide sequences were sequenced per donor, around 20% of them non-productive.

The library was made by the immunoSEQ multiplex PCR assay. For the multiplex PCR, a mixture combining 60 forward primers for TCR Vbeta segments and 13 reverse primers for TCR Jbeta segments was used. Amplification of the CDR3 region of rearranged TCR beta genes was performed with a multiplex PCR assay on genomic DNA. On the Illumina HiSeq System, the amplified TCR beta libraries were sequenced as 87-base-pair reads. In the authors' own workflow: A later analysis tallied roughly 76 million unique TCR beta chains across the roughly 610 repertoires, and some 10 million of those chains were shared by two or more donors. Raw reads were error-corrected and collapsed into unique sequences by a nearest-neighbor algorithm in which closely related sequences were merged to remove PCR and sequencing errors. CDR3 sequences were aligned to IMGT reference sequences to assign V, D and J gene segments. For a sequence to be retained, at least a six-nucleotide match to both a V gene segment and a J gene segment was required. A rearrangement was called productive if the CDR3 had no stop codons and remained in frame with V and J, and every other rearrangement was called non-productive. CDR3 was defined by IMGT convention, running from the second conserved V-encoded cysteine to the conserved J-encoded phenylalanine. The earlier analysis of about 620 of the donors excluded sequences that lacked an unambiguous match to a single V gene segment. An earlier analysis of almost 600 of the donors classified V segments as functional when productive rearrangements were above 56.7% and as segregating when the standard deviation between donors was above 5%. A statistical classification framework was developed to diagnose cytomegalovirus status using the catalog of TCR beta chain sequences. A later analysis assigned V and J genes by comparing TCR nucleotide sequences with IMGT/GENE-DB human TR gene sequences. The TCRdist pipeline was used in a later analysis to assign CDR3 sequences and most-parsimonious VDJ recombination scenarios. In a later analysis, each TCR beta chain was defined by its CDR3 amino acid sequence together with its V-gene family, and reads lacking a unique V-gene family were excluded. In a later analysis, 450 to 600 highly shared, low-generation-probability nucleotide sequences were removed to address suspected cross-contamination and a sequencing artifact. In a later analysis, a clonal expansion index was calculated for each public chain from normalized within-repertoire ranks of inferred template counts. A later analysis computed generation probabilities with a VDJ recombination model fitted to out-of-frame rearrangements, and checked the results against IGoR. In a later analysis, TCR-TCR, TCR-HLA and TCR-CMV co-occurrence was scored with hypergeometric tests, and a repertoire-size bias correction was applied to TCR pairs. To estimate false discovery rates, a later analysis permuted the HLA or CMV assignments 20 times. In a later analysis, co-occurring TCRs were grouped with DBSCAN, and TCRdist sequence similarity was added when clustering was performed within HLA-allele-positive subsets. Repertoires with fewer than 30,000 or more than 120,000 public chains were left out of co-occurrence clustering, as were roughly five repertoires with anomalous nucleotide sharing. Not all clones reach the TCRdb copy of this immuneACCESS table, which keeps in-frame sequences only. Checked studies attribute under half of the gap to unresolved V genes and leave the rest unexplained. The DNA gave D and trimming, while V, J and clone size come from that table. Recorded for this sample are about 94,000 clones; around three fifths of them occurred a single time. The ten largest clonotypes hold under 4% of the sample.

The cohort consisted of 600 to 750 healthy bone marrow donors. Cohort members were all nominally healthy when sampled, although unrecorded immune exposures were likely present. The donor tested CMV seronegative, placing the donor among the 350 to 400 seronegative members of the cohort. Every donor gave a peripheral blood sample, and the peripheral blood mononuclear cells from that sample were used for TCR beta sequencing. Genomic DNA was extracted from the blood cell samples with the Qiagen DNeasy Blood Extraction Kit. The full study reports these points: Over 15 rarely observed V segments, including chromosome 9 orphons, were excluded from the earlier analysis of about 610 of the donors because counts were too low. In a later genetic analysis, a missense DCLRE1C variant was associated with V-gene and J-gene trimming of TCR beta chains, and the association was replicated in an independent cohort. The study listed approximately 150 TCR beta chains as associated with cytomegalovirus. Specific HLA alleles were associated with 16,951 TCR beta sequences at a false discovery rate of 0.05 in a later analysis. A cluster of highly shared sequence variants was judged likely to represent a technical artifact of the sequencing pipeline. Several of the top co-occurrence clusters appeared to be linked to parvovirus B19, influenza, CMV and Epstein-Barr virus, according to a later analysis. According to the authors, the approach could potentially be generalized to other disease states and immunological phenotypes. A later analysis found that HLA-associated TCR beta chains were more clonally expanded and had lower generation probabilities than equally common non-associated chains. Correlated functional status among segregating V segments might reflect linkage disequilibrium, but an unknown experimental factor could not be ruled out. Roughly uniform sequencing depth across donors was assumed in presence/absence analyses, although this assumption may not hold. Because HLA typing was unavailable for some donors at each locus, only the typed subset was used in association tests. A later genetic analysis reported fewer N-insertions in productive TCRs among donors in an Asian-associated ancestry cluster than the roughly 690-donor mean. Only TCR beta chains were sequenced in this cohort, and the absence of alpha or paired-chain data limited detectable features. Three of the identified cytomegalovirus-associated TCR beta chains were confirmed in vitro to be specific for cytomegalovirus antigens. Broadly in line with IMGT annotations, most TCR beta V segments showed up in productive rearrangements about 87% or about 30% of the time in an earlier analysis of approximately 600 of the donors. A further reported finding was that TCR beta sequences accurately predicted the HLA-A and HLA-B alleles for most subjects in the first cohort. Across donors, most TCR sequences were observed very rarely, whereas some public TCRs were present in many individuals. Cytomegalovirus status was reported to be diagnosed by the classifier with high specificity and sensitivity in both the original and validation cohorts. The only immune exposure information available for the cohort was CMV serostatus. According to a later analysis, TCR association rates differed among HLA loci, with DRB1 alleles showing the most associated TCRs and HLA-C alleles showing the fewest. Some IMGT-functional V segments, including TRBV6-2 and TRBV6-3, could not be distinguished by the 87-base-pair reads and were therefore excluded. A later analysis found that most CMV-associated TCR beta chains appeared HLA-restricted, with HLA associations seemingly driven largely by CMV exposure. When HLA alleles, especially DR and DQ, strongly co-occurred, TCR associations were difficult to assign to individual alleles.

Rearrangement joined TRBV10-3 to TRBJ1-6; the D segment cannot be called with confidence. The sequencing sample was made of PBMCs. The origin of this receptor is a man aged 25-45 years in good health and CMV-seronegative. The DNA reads TGTGCCATCAGCCAAGTCACCGGCGGTTCACCCCTCCACTTT. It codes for CAISQVTGGSPLHF.